What follows are 16 T cell receptor beta chains derived from one specimen sequenced in a study of cytomegalovirus exposure and HLA in healthy donors. Use of 60 Vbeta and 13 Jbeta primers characterized the PCR. Sequencing used immunoSEQ multiplex PCR; TCRdb keeps in-frame clones, though not all of them. The repertoire includes under 200,000 clones, about four fifths of them detected once, and more than 0.45% sits in the top ten. The sequenced material came from PBMCs. Every receptor here comes from a woman aged 45-59 years in good health and CMV-seronegative.

The chain links TRBV4-1 to TRBJ2-7, with TRBD2 as a possible D gene (6 bases). The CDR3 covers 15 residues. V shed 4 bases and J shed 3 bases, with 16 bases lying between them. The germline V gene has CDR1 MGHRA and CDR2 YSYEKL. This CDR3 reads CASSLTSGQDYEQYF. CDR3 DNA: TGCGCCAGCAGCCTAACCAGCGGGCAGGACTACGAGCAGTACTTC.

V and J are TRBV11-3 and TRBJ2-5, with 11 bases that match TRBD2. The CDR3 is 14 residues long. V lost 4 bases and J lost 3; bases outside the gene matches: 1. Germline CDR1 is SGHNT and CDR2 is YENEEA. CDR3: CASSSGLAEETQYF. The CDR3 nucleotides are TGTGCCAGCAGCTCGGGACTAGCGGAAGAGACCCAGTACTTC.

The rearrangement links TRBV18 to TRBJ1-1; TRBD1 agrees at 8 bases. With V trimmed by 3 bases and J by 0 bases, 6 bases remained unmatched. This CDR3 is 16 amino acids long. Germline CDR1 reads KGHSH; CDR2 reads LQKENI. The CDR3 DNA reads as TGTGCCAGCTCACCGAGGCAGGGGGCCGTGAACACTGAAGCTTTCTTT. Protein product: CASSPRQGAVNTEAFF. The whole variable domain, filled in from reference TRBV18 and TRBJ1-1, reads NAGVMQNPRHLVRRRGQEARLRCSPMKGHSHVYWYRQLPEEGLKFMVYLQKENIIDESGMPKERFSAEFPKEGPSILRIQQVVRGDSAAYFCASSPRQGAVNTEAFFGQGTRLTVV.

The chain carries TRBV7-3 and TRBJ1-2; D is possibly TRBD1 (5 bases). CDR1 SGHTA and CDR2 FQGTGA come from the germline V gene. The CDR3 runs 13 residues. V lost 5 bases and J 7 bases, leaving 14 bases between the germline ends. CDR3 in DNA: TGTGCCAGCAGCCTAGAGCAGGGTGGTGGCTACACCTTC. It yields the protein CASSLEQGGGYTF.

V is TRBV19 and J is TRBJ2-7, with 9 bases identical to TRBD1. From germline, CDR1 is LNHDA and CDR2 SQIVND (reference sequence). Trimming removed 4 bases from V and 3 bases from J; junction bases left unmatched: 10. This CDR3 comprises 16 residues. The CDR3 DNA follows: TGTGCCAGTAGTACACCCCCGGGACAGGGTTTCTACGAGCAGTACTTC. Encoded protein: CASSTPPGQGFYEQYF. The full variable domain, in which reference TRBV19 and TRBJ2-7 provide the parts outside the CDR3, is DGGITQSPKYLFRKEGQNVTLSCEQNLNHDAMYWYRQDPGQGLRLIYYSQIVNDFQKGDIAEGYSVSREKKESFPLTVTSAQKNPTAFYLCASSTPPGQGFYEQYFGPGTRLTVT.

The CDR3 DNA sequence: TGTGCCAGCAGCTTATATAGGGGGCGAGCGGAGACCCAGTACTTC. Protein product: CASSLYRGRAETQYF. The gene calls are TRBV7-2 and TRBJ2-5; 7 bases fit TRBD1. The CDR3 runs 15 residues. Germline CDR1 is SGHTA and CDR2 is FQGNSA. Trimming took 2 bases from V and 5 from J; bases not matched to a gene: 8.

Here the CDR3 reads CSAATWEEQFF. CDR3 bases: TGCAGTGCCGCAACTTGGGAGGAGCAGTTCTTC. The chain is built from TRBV20-1 and TRBJ2-1; tentatively, D is TRBD2 (5 bases). Germline V gene data show CDR1 as DFQATT and CDR2 as SNEGSKA (reference sequence). V lost 6 bases and J lost 10, with 13 bases in between. CDR3 length equals 11 residues.

The chain combines TRBV5-4 with TRBJ1-1; the D gene is possibly TRBD1 (6 bases). V lost 2 bases and J 0 bases, leaving 8 bases between the germline ends. Looked up from germline, CDR1 is SGHNT and CDR2 is YYREEE (reference sequence). The CDR3 runs to 14 residues. CDR3 bases: TGTGCCAGCAGCTTCCAGGGGATGAACACTGAAGCTTTCTTT. Translating it yields CASSFQGMNTEAFF.

This clone was picked up a small number of times. V is TRBV4-3 and J is TRBJ1-2, with 8 nucleotides matching TRBD1. The V and J ends lost 4 bases and 4 bases, in that order; junction bases with no gene match: 5. Germline V lookup: CDR1 LGHNA, CDR2 YSLEER. The CDR3 has 14 amino acids. The CDR3 nucleotides are TGCGCCAGCAGCCGAGTGACAGGGGCCTATGGCTACACCTTC. Translated, it gives CASSRVTGAYGYTF.

The rearrangement links TRBV7-8 to TRBJ2-1; D call uncertain. V lost 4 bases to trimming and J lost 0 bases, with 13 bases between them. CDR1 and CDR2 from the germline V gene are SGHVS and FQNEAQ. The CDR3 covers 16 residues. CDR3 in amino acids: CASSYNEESSYNEQFF. The CDR3 DNA follows: TGTGCCAGCAGCTACAATGAGGAGAGCTCCTACAATGAGCAGTTCTTC. Variable domain in full (rest from reference TRBV7-8 and TRBJ2-1): GAGVSQSPRYKVAKRGQDVALRCDPISGHVSLFWYQQALGQGPEFLTYFQNEAQLDKSGLPSDRFFAERPEGSVSTLKIQRTQQEDSAVYLCASSYNEESSYNEQFFGPGTRLTVL.

The chain has TRBV2 and TRBJ2-3; weak D call: TRBD2 (5 bases). This CDR3 spans 13 amino acids. Germline loops: CDR1 SNHLY, CDR2 FYNNEI. Trimming removed 8 bases at V and 3 bases at J, with 12 bases between. This CDR3 is CASLRVGTDTQYF. The CDR3 DNA reads as TGTGCCAGCTTGAGGGTTGGAACAGATACGCAGTATTTT.

V is TRBV20-1 and J is TRBJ1-2; D uncertain. CDR1 and CDR2 from the germline V gene are DFQATT and SNEGSKA (reference sequence). This CDR3 is built from 10 residues. The V and J ends lost 3 bases and 6 bases respectively, with 5 bases between them. CDR3 DNA sequence: TGCAGTGCTAGTTGGCATGGCTACACCTTC. Protein product: CSASWHGYTF.

The chain joins TRBV18 to TRBJ1-4, with a possible D match to TRBD1 (5 bases). V was shortened by 0 bases and J by 7 bases, with 9 bases between the two germline ends. The CDR3 is made up of 14 amino acids. Germline CDR1 reads KGHSH; CDR2 reads LQKENI. CDR3 nucleotide sequence: TGTGCCAGCTCACCACCTAGGGGTGGTGAAAAACTGTTTTTT. Protein: CASSPPRGGEKLFF. Supplemented by reference TRBV18 and TRBJ1-4, the full variable domain reads NAGVMQNPRHLVRRRGQEARLRCSPMKGHSHVYWYRQLPEEGLKFMVYLQKENIIDESGMPKERFSAEFPKEGPSILRIQQVVRGDSAAYFCASSPPRGGEKLFFGSGTQLSVL.

The chain has TRBV7-2 and TRBJ1-2; 9 bases are shared with TRBD1. With V trimmed by 5 bases and J by 5 bases, 9 bases remained unmatched. CDR1 SGHTA and CDR2 FQGNSA come from the germline V gene. This CDR3 is 15 amino acids long. CDR3: CASSDQRQGEYGYTF. DNA of the CDR3: TGTGCCAGCAGCGATCAAAGACAGGGGGAATATGGCTACACCTTC.

The chain joins TRBV2 to TRBJ2-7; 8 nucleotides match TRBD1. CDR3 size: 14 residues. V was clipped by 5 bases and J by 1 base; unmatched bases: 4. Germline loops: CDR1 SNHLY, CDR2 FYNNEI. As DNA, the CDR3 is TGTGCCAGCAGTCCGGGACAGGAGTCCTACGAGCAGTACTTC. Its protein is CASSPGQESYEQYF.

The sample holds a few counts of this clone. The chain joins TRBV10-3 to TRBJ1-3; D is ambiguous. Trimming took off 3 bases at V and 4 bases at J, with 4 bases between the two ends. This CDR3 has 12 amino acids. From germline, CDR1 is ENHRY and CDR2 SYGVKD. CDR3 nucleotide sequence: TGTGCCATCAGTGACACAGGAAACACCATATATTTT. Amino acid sequence: CAISDTGNTIYF.